The present entry profiles one T cell receptor beta chain with its context. What it recognizes is unknown. The data were produced by immunoSEQ multiplex PCR, yet TCRdb's version contains in-frame clones alone and is incomplete. The data contain some 65,000 clones, over 60% of them singletons. This CDR3 region has 14 residues. The V and J ends lost 4 bases and 7 bases respectively, with 17 bases between them. Germline V gives CDR1 SGHNT, CDR2 YYREEE (reference sequence). The data were taken from a study of OX40 agonist ivuxolimab in advanced cancers. Points from the study as a whole: The study found that CD8+ T cells averaged more expanded clones than CD4+.

Specimen: CD4+ or CD8+ T cells sorted from blood, collected in a trial of the OX40 agonist ivuxolimab. The sequence derives from an adult with an advanced solid tumor such as melanoma, head and neck, liver or kidney cancer. The chain recombines TRBV5-4 with TRBJ1-2, with TRBD1 as a possible D gene (5 bases). Written as DNA, the CDR3 is TGTGCCAGCAGCCTGGTACCGGGACCAGGTGGCTACACCTTC. The encoded protein is CASSLVPGPGGYTF.